The present entry profiles one T cell receptor (beta chain) with its context. Its antigen remains unidentified. This sample was included in a study of T-cell reconstitution after alpha-beta-depleted transplantation in children. During its preparation, the TCRbeta library received unique molecular identifiers. TCRdb used MiXCR to reprocess the PCR reads, holding one entry per CDR3 protein. This table holds around 110,000 distinct CDR3 sequences, about a tenth found once. General observations from the study: T-cell counts and diversity at one year post-transplant came mainly from newly produced T cells. Several hundred expanded graft clones reportedly supplied alpha-beta T cells about two months after transplant. Where some patients showed high TCRbeta diversity at day 60, it came from recipient T cells and thymic progenitors that had survived.

With V trimmed by 5 bases and J by 7 bases, 9 bases remained unmatched. The CDR3 totals 16 residues. CDR1 is SGHVS and CDR2 is FQNEAQ in the germline V gene. This TCR was sampled from a boy younger than 10 with acute lymphoblastic leukemia, due to receive a stem cell transplant. The rearrangement links TRBV7-8 to TRBJ2-3, with 13 bases identical to TRBD2. Sequenced here: PBMCs, sampled before TCRalphabeta/CD19-depleted stem cell transplant. In DNA form, the CDR3 reads TGTGCCAGCAGCCCGAACGGACTAGCGGGAGTGAATACGCAGTATTTT. Its translation: CASSPNGLAGVNTQYF.